The sequence of this T cell receptor (beta chain) was determined in a study of T cell responses to AZD1222 COVID-19 vaccine. Overall study findings and caveats: There were mostly white British donors and more females than males, and clonal diversity was possibly underestimated. Dominant CD4 TCR responses targeted spike regions 160-218 and 743-854.

Note on this clone: Its antigen is not known.

Germline CDR1 and CDR2: SGHTA and FQGNSA. The germline V and J ends were trimmed by 3 bases and 7 bases, with 13 bases remaining between them. This CDR3 contains 15 residues. Sequencing was performed with immunoSEQ multiplex PCR; in TCRdb, only in-frame clones are kept and a portion is missing. The sample contains about 140,000 clones, just under 95% of which appear only once. The source of this sequence is an adult in good health. Material: peripheral blood, obtained on day 0 of AZD1222 vaccination. The V call is TRBV7-2, the J call TRBJ1-6; no definite D call. The CDR3 loop reads CASSLQVGRNSPLHF. CDR3 sequence (DNA): TGTGCCAGCAGCTTGCAAGTGGGCAGAAATTCACCCCTCCACTTT.